This entry concerns a single T cell receptor (beta chain). Its binding antigen is unknown. No per-base quality is available; no much larger clone lies one base away. The data were obtained in a study of shared clonotypes between healthy human individuals (dated by TCRdb to between 2020 and 2021). Background for the entire study: The cohort comprised two women and a few men aged 18 to 49 years. To increase sequencing depth and limit assay-specific biases, different laboratories used diverse techniques to prepare libraries and sequence TCR repertoires. Each donor's leukapheresis produced roughly between roughly 0.94 and 9.5 billion PBMCs. For each donor, CD4 naive and CD4 memory were each run on three plates, CD8 naive on two plates, and CD8 memory on one plate. To estimate repertoire size and how much clonotype sharing occurs between individuals, the study deeply sequenced the blood TCR repertoires of 4 to 6 healthy adults.

TCR CDR3 regions were amplified from genomic DNA by multiplex PCR using the deep immunoSEQ assay. Genomic DNA extracted from each cell subset was distributed evenly over all wells of several immunoSEQ 96-well plates, and each plate served as one replicate. For sorted subsets, each replicate PCR was loaded with around 220 ng genomic DNA, equivalent to 25,000 to 35,000 T cell genomes. Purified libraries were measured with a Qubit 3.0 fluorometer, size-checked on a Bioanalyzer 2100, and measured again with the KAPA Library Quantification kit. Each immunoSEQ 96-well plate was sequenced on its own single-read 150-cycle Illumina NextSeq 550 flow cell. From the authors' description of their analysis: Because the immunoSEQ output held only junctional sequences and lacked quality scores, the filtering could not match the filtering applied to full-length reads. To assign V/J genes and CDR3, sequences were annotated against IMGT germline references using PyIR, a Python wrapper for IgBLAST v1.9. Reads were removed for weak V/J assignments (E-value above 1e-6), missing CDR3, stop codons, out-of-frame junctions, or ambiguous translated residues. A V3J clonotype was defined by an identical inferred V gene, J gene, and CDR3 amino acid sequence. Percentage overlap between repertoires was calculated by dividing the number of shared unique clonotypes by the size of the smaller repertoire. Richness of each repertoire was evaluated using RTK rarefaction, the Chao1 estimator, and Recon v2.1 estimates of unobserved clonotypes. For all TCRbeta clonotypes obtained by the gDNA method from four donors, generation probabilities were computed with OLGA. Not all clones reach the TCRdb copy of this immuneACCESS table, which keeps in-frame sequences only. Checked studies attribute under half of the gap to unresolved V genes and leave the rest unexplained. V and J calls and clone size follow that table, whereas D and trimming were derived from the DNA. The sample has roughly 2.5 million clones on record, approximately 94% of them singletons. The ten top clones hold 0.14% of the sample.

Paper-wide results and their limitations: Naive subsets generally had larger estimated clonotype richness than memory subsets. Compared with non-shared clonotypes, the clonotypes found in all four sorted-subset donors had higher generation probabilities. Incomplete sequencing was indicated by rarefaction of sorted-subset datasets, despite the large sequencing depth. The small number of donors limited the genetic and exposure-history diversity represented. Sampling was restricted to blood, and TCR repertoires in tissues likely differ from the TCR repertoires found in blood. Pairwise subsampling led to the expectation that sequencing depth would affect the degree of clonotype sharing among donors. Across a handful of donors, around 5% of naive CD4, roughly 3.5% of naive CD8, roughly 2.2% of memory CD4, and approximately 0.4% of memory CD8 clonotypes were shared.

The CDR3 goes from the cysteine to the phenylalanine over 14 residues. The retained sequence is limited to the CDR3, 42 bases, with the frame set at the first base. Donors were healthy HIV-negative adults with no recently reported acute infections or vaccinations. Every donor was a Caucasian adult living in Nashville, Tennessee, USA. CD4+ T cells were enriched by magnetic negative selection; naive cells were then positively selected on CD45RA, and the negative fraction formed the memory subset. After blood collection by leukapheresis, PBMCs were isolated using Ficoll-Histopaque density gradient centrifugation and then cryopreserved in the vapor phase of liquid nitrogen. Purity and quantity of every magnetically sorted T cell population were checked by analytical flow cytometry. Each sorted fraction had its genomic DNA isolated and then quantified by UV absorbance on a Nanodrop 2000c.

The sequence is built from TRBV1 and TRBJ2-5; TRBD1, the D gene given by the table, was not confirmed from the DNA. TRBV1 is labeled a pseudogene. The sequence was collected from a man aged 18-30 years in good health. The material sequenced was naive CD4+ T cells sorted from blood. The cell subset or site tag for this specimen amounts to: CD45RA+ positively selected. The CDR3 loop reads CTSSNPEIQETQYF. The nucleotide sequence is given as TGCACCAGCAGCAATCCAGAAATCCAAGAGACCCAGTACTTC.